These 25 T cell receptor beta chains originate from one sample sequenced in a study of cytomegalovirus exposure and HLA in healthy donors. 60 Vbeta and 13 Jbeta primers were used in PCR. Method: immunoSEQ multiplex PCR; TCRdb's copy keeps in-frame clones and lacks some. The repertoire holds 90,000 to 100,000 clones, with more than 70% as singletons. Sequencing was carried out using PBMCs. These receptors were obtained from a female donor in good health and CMV-seronegative.

J is TRBJ1-1 and V is TRBV5-1; a weak D match, TRBD1 (5 bases). Germline V gene data show CDR1 as SGHRS and CDR2 as YFSETQ. This CDR3 is built from 17 residues. The V end was cut by 1 base, the J end by 6 bases, with 22 bases between. The CDR3 region has the DNA TGCGCCAGCAGCTTGTCGGGGGGGAGTACTAGGGACGCTGAAGCTTTCTTT. Its protein is CASSLSGGSTRDAEAFF. The full variable domain, completed using reference TRBV5-1 and TRBJ1-1, is KAGVTQTPRYLIKTRGQQVTLSCSPISGHRSVSWYQQTPGQGLQFLFEYFSETQRNKGNFPGRFSGRQFSNSRSEMNVSTLELGDSALYLCASSLSGGSTRDAEAFFGQGTRLTVV.

A few counts support this clone. The V gene is TRBV7-8, the J gene TRBJ2-1; tentative D call: TRBD2 (5 bases). The germline V and J ends were trimmed by 1 base and 3 bases, with 13 bases remaining between them. The V gene's germline CDR1 is SGHVS and CDR2 FQNEAQ. This CDR3 has 16 residues. CDR3 region: CASSLDGERYYNEQFF. DNA of the CDR3: TGTGCCAGCAGCTTAGATGGGGAGAGGTACTACAATGAGCAGTTCTTC.

This chain joins TRBV7-8 and TRBJ1-2; D unclear. The V and J ends lost 5 bases and 5 bases respectively, with 9 bases between them. CDR1 is SGHVS, CDR2 FQNEAQ, per germline. The length of the CDR3 is 12 residues. The CDR3 reads CASSLPSYGYTF. The CDR3 region has the DNA TGTGCCAGCAGCCTACCTTCGTATGGCTACACCTTC.

The V call is TRBV9, the J call TRBJ1-6; 8 bases align to TRBD1. The CDR3 is 15 residues long. V shed 0 bases, J shed 10 bases, and the junction held 6 bases outside the gene matches. Germline CDR1 SGDLS, CDR2 YYNGEE. CDR3 coding DNA: TGTGCCAGCAGCGTAGTAGGGACAGGCGGGTCACCCCTCCACTTT. Its translation: CASSVVGTGGSPLHF.

The chain has TRBV5-1 and TRBJ1-4; 12 nucleotides line up with TRBD1. Trimming removed 4 bases from V and 7 bases from J; junction bases left unmatched: 8. CDR1 is SGHRS, CDR2 YFSETQ, per germline. There are 16 residues in the CDR3. The chain's CDR3 is CASSRGQGAVGEKLFF. The CDR3 nucleotides read TGCGCCAGCAGCCGGGGACAGGGGGCTGTTGGTGAAAAACTGTTTTTT.

This clone was seen only once. This chain links TRBV28 with TRBJ2-7; possibly TRBD1 for D (6 bases). V lost 3 bases and J lost 4, with 10 bases in between. From germline, CDR1 is MDHEN and CDR2 SYDVKM. The CDR3 sequence is 13 residues long. The CDR3 sequence: CASSFVGQYEQYF. In DNA, the CDR3 is TGTGCCAGCAGTTTTGTGGGACAATACGAGCAGTACTTC.

The V call is TRBV28, the J call TRBJ2-7; D is perhaps TRBD2 (5 bases). The germline CDR1 and CDR2 sequences are MDHEN and SYDVKM. The CDR3 has 12 residues. V was cut by 2 bases and J by 7 bases, with 9 bases left in between. CDR3 in amino acids: CASSLSSGEQYF. In nucleotides, the CDR3 is TGTGCCAGCAGTTTAAGTTCGGGGGAGCAGTACTTC.

The chain joins TRBV6-6 to TRBJ1-2; D might be TRBD1 (6 bases). CDR1 and CDR2 (germline): MNHNY, SVGAGI (reference sequence). With 4 bases removed from V and 7 bases from J, the gap between germline ends came to 19 bases. The CDR3 covers 15 residues. CDR3 sequence reads: CASSFSGGQQGGYTF. The CDR3 coding sequence is TGTGCCAGCAGTTTCTCGGGGGGGCAGCAAGGTGGCTACACCTTC.

For this clone: Its ends do not fully match the called genes, so a read error is possible. This sequence joins TRBV7-7 and TRBJ2-7, with 10 bases aligning to TRBD1. The CDR3 spans 14 residues. Germline lookup yields CDR1 SSHAT and CDR2 FNYEAQ (reference sequence). The CDR3 is CASSTDRGSYEQYF. Written as DNA, the CDR3 is TGTGCTAGCAGTACGGACAGGGGGTCCTACGAGCAGTACTTC.

V and J are TRBV25-1 and TRBJ2-7; 7 bases line up with TRBD2. Looked up from germline, CDR1 is MGHDK and CDR2 is SYGVNS. CDR3 length equals 14 residues. V lost 3 bases, J lost 2 bases, and 4 bases stayed unmatched. The CDR3 spells CASSEREGPYEQYF. CDR3 in DNA: TGTGCCAGCAGTGAGAGGGAGGGCCCCTACGAGCAGTACTTC.

The rearrangement links TRBV19 to TRBJ1-1; TRBD1 aligns across 7 bases. This CDR3 contains 15 residues. The germline gives CDR1 LNHDA, CDR2 SQIVND (reference sequence). The trim removed 2 bases at V and 6 bases at J, leaving 9 bases unmatched. CDR3: CASSISGHRGPEAFF. CDR3 nucleotide sequence: TGTGCCAGTAGTATAAGTGGTCACAGGGGCCCTGAAGCTTTCTTT.

The chain is built from TRBV20-1 and TRBJ2-7; 8 positions match TRBD1. Germline V lookup: CDR1 DFQATT, CDR2 SNEGSKA (reference sequence). V lost 5 bases and J lost 6; bases outside the gene matches: 3. The CDR3 sequence is 11 residues long. As DNA, the CDR3 is TGCAGTGCTTCTGACAGGGGCGAGCAGTACTTC. It is translated as CSASDRGEQYF.

The chain combines TRBV13 with TRBJ1-2, with 7 bases matching TRBD1. Germline values: CDR1 PRHDT, CDR2 FYEKMQ (reference sequence). After removal of 5 bases from V and 3 bases from J, the junction contained 12 bases not matched to a gene. CDR3 length: 16 residues. DNA for the CDR3: TGTGCCAGCAGCATGAAGGGGGCCCCGCGCTACTATGGCTACACCTTC. Residues: CASSMKGAPRYYGYTF.

The J gene is TRBJ1-5, the V gene TRBV27; perhaps TRBD1 as D (6 bases). The CDR3 contains 16 residues. V shed 3 bases and J shed 0 bases, with 12 bases lying between them. Germline V gene sequence: CDR1 MNHEY, CDR2 SMNVEV (reference sequence). In DNA form, the CDR3 reads TGTGCCAGCAGTTTTGGGGCAGGGGATAGCAATCAGCCCCAGCATTTT. This sequence encodes CASSFGAGDSNQPQHF.

This chain links TRBV28 with TRBJ1-1; 10 bases match TRBD1. Looked up from germline, CDR1 is MDHEN and CDR2 is SYDVKM. The J segment lost 0 bases and the V segment lost 3 bases, leaving 1 base of the junction unmatched. The CDR3 is 15 residues long. For the CDR3, the DNA is TGTGCCAGCAGTTTGGACAGGGGGGTGAACACTGAAGCTTTCTTT. Translation gives CASSLDRGVNTEAFF.

Judged by abundance, this clone is medium-sized (0.01 to 0.1%). The rearrangement joins TRBV6-5 to TRBJ2-7; 7 bases fit TRBD1. Per the germline V gene, CDR1 is MNHEY and CDR2 is SVGAGI. V was clipped by 2 bases and J by 3 bases; unmatched bases: 4. This CDR3 has 14 residues. CDR3 amino acids: CASSYAGTDYEQYF. The CDR3 bases are TGTGCCAGCAGTTACGCCGGGACAGACTACGAGCAGTACTTC.

This chain links TRBV28 with TRBJ1-4; 7 nucleotides line up with TRBD1. The V gene end was trimmed by 4 bases and the J gene end by 8 bases; junction bases not matched to a gene: 7. This CDR3 is 14 amino acids long. CDR1 is MDHEN, CDR2 SYDVKM, per germline. CDR3 coding DNA: TGTGCCAGCAGTTCGACAGGGCGAAGAGAAAAACTGTTTTTT. This translates into CASSSTGRREKLFF.

The gene calls are TRBV7-9 and TRBJ2-7; TRBD1 might be the D (5 bases). The CDR3 sequence is 14 residues long. CDR1 and CDR2 (germline): SEHNR, FQNEAQ (reference sequence). The V end was cut by 1 base, the J end by 4 bases, with 11 bases between. The chain's CDR3 is CASSLVGTGYEQYF. CDR3 sequence (DNA): TGTGCCAGCAGCTTAGTTGGCACAGGATACGAGCAGTACTTC. The variable domain in full, completed from reference TRBV7-9 and TRBJ2-7, reads DTGVSQNPRHKITKRGQNVTFRCDPISEHNRLYWYRQTLGQGPEFLTYFQNEAQLEKSRLLSDRFSAERPKGSFSTLEIQRTEQGDSAMYLCASSLVGTGYEQYFGPGTRLTVT.

V usage is TRBV5-1 and J usage is TRBJ2-5; D might be TRBD1 (6 bases). The end of the DNA is better explained by TRBJ2-7, so the J call may be wrong. CDR1 is SGHRS, CDR2 YFSETQ, per germline. This CDR3 is 15 amino acids long. The CDR3 reads CASSLVGQSNYEQYF. The CDR3, as DNA: TGCGCCAGCAGCTTGGTTGGACAGAGCAACTACGAGCAGTACTTC.

This clone was observed once. The chain joins TRBV10-1 to TRBJ2-7; TRBD1 aligns across 9 bases. Germline CDR1 reads WNHNN; CDR2 reads SYGVQD (reference sequence). Trimming removed 4 bases from V and 4 bases from J; junction bases left unmatched: 5. The CDR3 contains 14 residues. The CDR3 DNA reads TGCGCCAGCAGTGCCGGGACAGGGACTTACGAGCAGTACTTC. Protein: CASSAGTGTYEQYF.

In DNA form, the CDR3 reads TGTGCCAGCAGCTCAAGCTACAGGGATCGGGGCTACACCTTC. It specifies CASSSSYRDRGYTF. The gene calls are TRBV11-3 and TRBJ1-2; D possibly corresponds to TRBD1 (6 bases). The CDR3 has 14 amino acids. Trimming shortened V by 4 bases and J by 8 bases, and 17 bases separated the two germline ends. Looked up from germline, CDR1 is SGHNT and CDR2 is YENEEA. The whole variable domain, filled in from reference TRBV11-3 and TRBJ1-2, reads EAGVVQSPRYKIIEKKQPVAFWCNPISGHNTLYWYLQNLGQGPELLIRYENEEAVDDSQLPKDRFSAERLKGVDSTLKIQPAELGDSAVYLCASSSSYRDRGYTFGSGTRLTVV.

This clone has more than one count but fewer than ten. The rearrangement joins TRBV29-1 to TRBJ1-4; possible D gene TRBD1, 5 bases. CDR3 size: 22 residues. V lost 6 bases and J 4 bases, leaving 39 bases between the germline ends. Germline CDR1 SQVTM, CDR2 ANQGSEA. The CDR3 reads CSVGGPTADQTGGISLNEKLFF. The CDR3 DNA reads as TGCAGCGTCGGGGGACCGACAGCGGATCAAACCGGGGGGATTAGTCTTAATGAAAAACTGTTTTTT.

The chain carries TRBV27 and TRBJ2-1; TRBD2 agrees at 9 bases. The CDR3 extends over 16 amino acids. CDR1 is MNHEY, CDR2 SMNVEV, per germline (reference sequence). After removal of 4 bases from V and 5 bases from J, the junction contained 9 bases not matched to a gene. The CDR3 nucleotides are TGTGCCAGCAGTTCAAACAGGAGGACTAGCGACAATGAGCAGTTCTTC. Translation: CASSSNRRTSDNEQFF.

The V call is TRBV28, the J call TRBJ2-5, with D hard to call. The DNA end is a closer match to TRBJ2-7, so the J assignment may be wrong. The germline V gene encodes CDR1 MDHEN and CDR2 SYDVKM. The CDR3 sequence is 12 residues long. The CDR3 sequence is CASSVIFYEQYF. The CDR3 DNA is TGTGCCAGCAGTGTCATTTTTTACGAGCAGTACTTC.

The chain has TRBV5-1 and TRBJ2-7, with D perhaps TRBD2 (5 bases). Germline V gene sequence: CDR1 SGHRS, CDR2 YFSETQ. V was cut by 4 bases and J by 2 bases, with 13 bases left in between. The CDR3 runs 14 residues. The CDR3, as DNA: TGCGCCAGCAGCCCAACTGTGGAGGCCTACGAGCAGTACTTC. Protein: CASSPTVEAYEQYF.